Below are 2 T cell receptor beta chains sequenced from a single sample in a study of cytomegalovirus exposure and HLA in healthy donors. Amplification used 60 Vbeta primers and 13 Jbeta primers. Assay: immunoSEQ multiplex PCR; the TCRdb copy retains only in-frame clones and omits some. The sample consists of about 160,000 clones, around 74% of them appearing once. The sample taken for sequencing was PBMCs. The receptors were gathered from a female donor in good health and CMV-seronegative.

There are a few counts of this clone. This sequence joins TRBV5-1 and TRBJ2-7; TRBD1 aligns across 9 bases. CDR3 length: 15 amino acids. Germline V CDR1 and CDR2: SGHRS, YFSETQ. J was trimmed by 7 bases and V by 2 bases; bases with no gene match: 10. CDR3 nucleotides: TGCGCCAGCAGCTTCCCCGGACAGGGGTCTTGGGAGCAGTACTTC. Translating gives CASSFPGQGSWEQYF.

The chain couples TRBV19 to TRBJ1-2, with TRBD1 matching over 7 bases. V shed 4 bases, J shed 3 bases, and the junction held 8 bases outside the gene matches. This CDR3 region has 15 residues. Germline CDR1 reads LNHDA; CDR2 reads SQIVND (reference sequence). CDR3 sequence: CASSSRGRVDYGYTF. The CDR3 coding sequence is TGTGCCAGTAGTAGCAGGGGGAGAGTTGACTATGGCTACACCTTC.